The sequence of this TCR beta chain was determined in a study of breast tumors, draining lymph nodes, adjacent tissues. Study outcomes and limitations: Tumor and nontumor repertoires were significantly more similar in luminal-like than in basal-like breast cancer.

TCRdb used MiXCR to reprocess the multiplex PCR reads, holding one entry per CDR3 protein. The sample shows over 130,000 distinct CDR3 sequences, around a third of them seen only once. Details on this clonotype: The target antigen is unknown. A much larger clone lies a single base off, so this may be a read error.

This CDR3 region has 15 residues. Germline CDR1 is MNHEY and CDR2 is SMNVEV (reference sequence). Samples came from axillary lymph nodes draining the breast cancer. Sequencing was done on a sample of axillary lymph node tissue. This clonotype was sampled from a female donor with breast cancer. Some clones in this sample may be carry-over from other donors' samples. The chain carries TRBV27 and TRBJ2-7, with D maybe TRBD1 (6 bases). For the CDR3, the DNA is TGTGCCGGCAGATTAAGGGGGAATCGGGCCTACGAGCAGTACTTC. Amino acids: CAGRLRGNRAYEQYF.